This TCR beta chain originates from a study of blood T cell repertoires in COVID-19. About the research overall: Sites across the United States, Italy and Spain contributed samples from acute and convalescent COVID-19. Nucleic acid was either cDNA or gDNA, and it came from T cells, B-cell-depleted T cells, or PBMCs.

Study processing details: Nucleated cell number was recorded as an estimate derived from reference gene primer amplification. Assay: immunoSEQ multiplex PCR; the TCRdb copy retains only in-frame clones and omits some. D and trimming were read from the DNA, whereas the V and J calls and clone size are those reported in that table. The data show 150,000 to 200,000 clones, approximately 80% seen once. V shed 2 bases and J shed 0 bases, with 3 bases lying between them. The germline V gene encodes CDR1 GTSNPN and CDR2 SVGIG (reference sequence). The CDR3 totals 12 residues. Participants came from fewer than 25 US areas, aged about 18 to 89 years.

The material sequenced was PBMCs or T cells enriched from blood (not recorded which). The source is a man in his 70s who had been exposed to COVID-19. The V gene is TRBV30, the J gene TRBJ2-3; D gene uncertain. CDR3 region: CAWSPSTDTQYF. The CDR3 coding sequence is TGTGCCTGGAGTCCTAGCACAGATACGCAGTATTTT.